This T cell receptor beta chain was recovered during a study of T cell changes during pregnancy in multiple sclerosis. Sequencing was performed with immunoSEQ multiplex PCR; in TCRdb, only in-frame clones are kept and a portion is missing. In the table there are approximately 65,000 clones, roughly nine tenths of which are singletons. The V gene lost 3 bases and the J gene lost 0 bases, with 11 bases spanning the gap. Germline V lookup: CDR1 GTSNPN, CDR2 SVGIG (reference sequence). The CDR3 has 14 amino acids. This clone has a single count. This clonotype originated in a female donor with multiple sclerosis, enrolled in a pregnancy study. The sequencing used CD4+ T cells from peripheral blood mononuclear cells, collected in the first trimester of pregnancy. The genes are TRBV30 and TRBJ1-1, with no clear D. The CDR3 coding sequence is TGTGCCTGGAGCTCAGTCCTCATGAACACTGAAGCTTTCTTT. Encoded protein: CAWSSVLMNTEAFF.